This T cell receptor (beta chain) came from a study of CD4 T cells in relation to SARS-CoV-2 and coronaviruses. Overall study: Negative control cultures got HIV-1 Nef peptides or no peptide. General observations from the study: Crossreactivity was assessed only for spike protein, not other viral proteins. No donor gave both pre-pandemic and post-infection samples.

The V gene's germline CDR1 is MGHRA and CDR2 YSYEKL. There are 13 residues in the CDR3. After removal of 1 base from V and 6 bases from J, the junction contained 0 bases not matched to a gene. The unexposed donors gave CD4+ T cells in about 2011-2019, prior to COVID-19. The cells were cultured for less than twelve days before CD4+ T cells were isolated. Testing used SARS-CoV-2 S/N and four cold-coronavirus spikes on unexposed-donor CD4+ T cells, cells permitting. Only a few counts were recorded for this clone. Its antigen is as yet unknown. Measured with immunoSEQ multiplex PCR; TCRdb has only the in-frame clones, and not every one. The sample carries roughly 20,000 clones, more than 75% recorded once.

The sequencing input was CD4+ T cells from PBMCs, cultured in vitro. The receptor was isolated from a human donor in good health. This chain connects TRBV4-1 to TRBJ1-2; 9 bases are shared with TRBD1. The CDR3 DNA reads as TGCGCCAGCAGCCAAGGGGACAGGGATGGCTACACCTTC. It translates to CASSQGDRDGYTF.